Listed here is a single TCR beta chain. The antigen is unknown. The data are from a study of graft-versus-host responses after intestinal transplantation. Germline V gene lookup returns CDR1 SEHNR and CDR2 FQNEAQ (reference sequence). Trimming took off 11 bases at V and 6 bases at J, with 20 bases between the two ends. The CDR3 is 14 residues long. TCRdb's table, derived via immunoSEQ multiplex PCR, lists solely in-frame clones and lacks some. This sample has over 100,000 clones, with over 85% found just once. Study results and caveats: Researchers found peak circulating GvH clone levels linked to early post-transplant HvG declines. GvH clones occurred in recipient marrow; some first appeared in ileum or blood.

The chain combines TRBV7-9 with TRBJ2-1; D is uncertain. The receptor comes from a human donor who was the organ donor for an intestinal transplant. Sequences were derived from unstimulated CD4+ T cells sorted from spleen or lymph node cells, sampled before transplant. The chain's CDR3 is CAPSLADNSNEQFF. The CDR3 DNA reads as TGTGCCCCCAGCTTGGCGGATAACTCCAATGAGCAGTTCTTC.